Below are 22 T cell receptor beta chains sequenced from a single sample in a study of shared clonotypes between healthy human individuals. Method: immunoSEQ multiplex PCR; TCRdb's copy keeps in-frame clones and lacks some. The sample lists 500,000 or so clones; about 96% were seen once. Sequenced sample: naive CD4+ T cells sorted from blood. Subset here: CD45RA+ positively selected. The receptors come from a young woman in good health.

The CDR3 DNA is TGTGCCAGTAGTATAAGCGATGGAGGCTCATCCACCCTGTCGAACACCGGGGAGCTGTTTTTT. This codes for CASSISDGGSSTLSNTGELFF. The chain combines TRBV19 with TRBJ2-2; a possible D gene is TRBD2 (5 bases). Trimming took off 2 bases at V and 0 bases at J, with 25 bases between the two ends. The CDR3 runs 21 residues. The germline V gene encodes CDR1 LNHDA and CDR2 SQIVND (reference sequence).

The J gene is TRBJ1-1, the V gene TRBV19; unclear D gene. The CDR3 covers 14 residues. Looked up from germline, CDR1 is LNHDA and CDR2 is SQIVND (reference sequence). Trimming took 5 bases from V and 5 from J, leaving 15 bases between them. The CDR3 region is CASSPLPGVTEAFF. The CDR3 DNA sequence: TGTGCCAGTAGTCCCCTCCCCGGAGTTACTGAAGCTTTCTTT.

Of note for this clone: Other DNA sequences of this sample code for an identical CDR3. The chain couples TRBV28 to TRBJ1-5, with no clear D. The V end lost 2 bases, the J end lost 9 bases, and 5 bases lay between the germline ends. Germline CDR1 MDHEN, CDR2 SYDVKM. The CDR3 consists of 11 residues. The CDR3 region has the DNA TGTGCCAGCAGTTTAGGGCTGCCCCAGCATTTT. It translates to CASSLGLPQHF.

The chain carries TRBV15 and TRBJ1-5, with a tentative D call TRBD1 (6 bases). CDR3 size: 16 residues. The V end lost 1 base, the J end lost 2 bases, and 12 bases lay between the germline ends. The V gene's germline CDR1 is LNHNV and CDR2 YYDKDF (reference sequence). The CDR3 nucleotides read TGTGCCACCAGCAGAGGACAGGCAGGGGGCAATCAGCCCCAGCATTTT. This sequence encodes CATSRGQAGGNQPQHF.

The rearrangement links TRBV6-6 to TRBJ2-5; TRBD2 matches 9 bases. Germline V lookup: CDR1 MNHNY, CDR2 SVGAGI (reference sequence). This CDR3 contains 14 residues. Trimming cost V 5 bases and J 4 bases; bases outside gene matches: 5. DNA of the CDR3: TGTGCCAGCAGTCCTAGCGGGACAATAGAGACCCAGTACTTC. Translating gives CASSPSGTIETQYF.

J is TRBJ2-1 and V is TRBV5-1; 8 bases map to TRBD1. Germline-derived CDR1 and CDR2 are SGHRS and YFSETQ. This CDR3 has 14 amino acids. Germline trimming cut 3 bases from V and 8 bases from J; bases unmatched to any gene: 7. The CDR3 spells CASSSGQGFDEQFF. In DNA form, the CDR3 reads TGCGCCAGCAGCTCCGGACAGGGCTTCGATGAGCAGTTCTTC.

The chain is built from TRBV11-2 and TRBJ1-6; perhaps TRBD1 as D (6 bases). The ends were cut back, 3 bases at V and 7 bases at J, with 13 bases in the middle. The CDR3 is 15 amino acids. Germline V gene data show CDR1 as SGHAT and CDR2 as FQNNGV. CDR3 sequence: CASSFDGQSNSPLHF. CDR3 coding DNA: TGTGCCAGCAGCTTCGATGGACAGTCGAATTCACCCCTCCACTTT.

The V call is TRBV5-1, the J call TRBJ2-5; TRBD2 matches 11 bases. This CDR3 contains 17 residues. In germline, CDR1 is SGHRS, CDR2 YFSETQ. The junction had 9 bases not matched to a gene; V was cut back by 0 bases and J by 5 bases. The CDR3 here is CASSLATSGSSGETQYF. CDR3 bases: TGCGCCAGCAGCTTGGCCACTAGCGGGAGCTCGGGCGAGACCCAGTACTTC.

V is TRBV18 and J is TRBJ2-5; D not certain. CDR1 is KGHSH and CDR2 is LQKENI in the germline V gene. V was shortened by 2 bases and J by 6 bases, with 19 bases between the two germline ends. The CDR3 sequence is 16 residues long. The CDR3 region has the DNA TGTGCCAGCTCACCAGGCCTCTTTGACACCCATAAGACCCAGTACTTC. Translation gives CASSPGLFDTHKTQYF.

This chain links TRBV28 with TRBJ2-7; D is tentatively TRBD1 or TRBD2 (5 bases each). Germline lookup yields CDR1 MDHEN and CDR2 SYDVKM. The V end was cut by 6 bases, the J end by 0 bases, with 15 bases between. The CDR3 has 15 residues. CDR3 sequence (DNA): TGTGCCAGCAGGACAATGGGGGAGTACTCCTACGAGCAGTACTTC. Translating gives CASRTMGEYSYEQYF.

The gene calls are TRBV5-1 and TRBJ2-7, with D possibly matching TRBD2 (5 bases). The germline CDR1 and CDR2 sequences are SGHRS and YFSETQ. With 0 bases removed from V and 2 bases from J, the gap between germline ends came to 15 bases. The CDR3 consists of 16 residues. CDR3 DNA sequence: TGCGCCAGCAGCTTGGAGTATTTGCGGGTTCCCTACGAGCAGTACTTC. Amino acid sequence: CASSLEYLRVPYEQYF.

The chain is built from TRBV27 and TRBJ2-3; 10 bases fit TRBD2. This CDR3 is 16 amino acids long. The V gene's germline CDR1 is MNHEY and CDR2 SMNVEV (reference sequence). V lost 8 bases, J lost 4 bases, and 12 bases stayed unmatched. The CDR3 DNA reads as TGTGCCAGCGGGACTAGCGTTAAACAAACTTCAGATACGCAGTATTTT. It codes for CASGTSVKQTSDTQYF.

This sequence joins TRBV18 and TRBJ2-3, with D tentatively TRBD1 or TRBD2 (5 bases each). Germline V CDR1 and CDR2: KGHSH, LQKENI. The CDR3 sequence is 14 residues long. V lost 3 bases and J lost 4, with 11 bases in between. The CDR3 protein is CASSPRGSADTQYF. As DNA, the CDR3 is TGTGCCAGCTCACCGAGGGGTTCCGCAGATACGCAGTATTTT.

The V and J genes are TRBV7-9 and TRBJ2-2; TRBD1 or TRBD2 may be the D gene (5 bases each). CDR3 length equals 16 residues. CDR1 is SEHNR and CDR2 is FQNEAQ in the germline V gene (reference sequence). Trimming stripped 4 bases from V and 1 base from J, with 13 bases between. CDR3 amino acids: CASSSRGVRNTGELFF. Here the CDR3 DNA reads TGTGCCAGCAGCTCTAGAGGGGTACGGAACACCGGGGAGCTGTTTTTT.

The V call is TRBV28, the J call TRBJ2-5; 9 bases agree with TRBD1. The CDR3 has 15 residues. V lost 5 bases and J lost 7; bases outside the gene matches: 11. CDR1 MDHEN and CDR2 SYDVKM come from the germline V gene. CDR3: CASSNLGTGSGTQYF. CDR3 sequence (DNA): TGTGCCAGCAGTAACCTCGGGACAGGGAGTGGGACCCAGTACTTC.

The chain combines TRBV6-4 with TRBJ2-7; TRBD2 matches at 8 bases. This CDR3 has 14 amino acids. V gave up 7 bases and J gave up 0 bases; unmatched junction bases: 5. Germline V gene sequence: CDR1 MRHNA, CDR2 SNTAGT. CDR3 DNA: TGTGCCAGCATCGCGCGGGAGGCCTCCTACGAGCAGTACTTC. It codes for CASIAREASYEQYF.

This chain uses TRBV28 with TRBJ1-2; D possibly corresponds to TRBD1 (5 bases). V was pared by 5 bases and J by 2 bases, with 18 bases between. This CDR3 comprises 16 residues. Germline-derived CDR1 and CDR2 are MDHEN and SYDVKM. The CDR3 protein is CASSTRGGKKNYGYTF. The CDR3 DNA sequence: TGTGCCAGCAGTACCCGTGGGGGAAAGAAGAACTATGGCTACACCTTC.

This rearrangement joins TRBV23-1 to TRBJ1-4, with TRBD1 matching 7 bases. TRBV23-1 is known as an ORF, though its function is uncertain. V shed 0 bases and J 7 bases; nucleotides not matched to a gene: 14. The CDR3 extends over 18 amino acids. CDR3 nucleotide sequence: TGCGCCAGCAGTCAATCCGGTGGAGGGGGCTTACTGCCTGAAAAACTGTTTTTT. Translating it yields CASSQSGGGGLLPEKLFF.

The CDR3 nucleotides read TGTGCCAGCAGAAAAGGGGGGTCTGGGGCCAACGTCCTGACTTTC. Residues: CASRKGGSGANVLTF. The chain recombines TRBV28 with TRBJ2-6; D possibly uses TRBD1 or TRBD2 (6 bases each). With 6 bases removed from V and 1 base from J, the gap between germline ends came to 10 bases. Germline CDR1 MDHEN, CDR2 SYDVKM. This CDR3 spans 15 amino acids. Using reference TRBV28 and TRBJ2-6 for the parts outside the CDR3, the full variable domain is DVKVTQSSRYLVKRTGEKVFLECVQDMDHENMFWYRQDPGLGLRLIYFSYDVKMKEKGDIPEGYSVSREKKERFSLILESASTNQTSMYLCASRKGGSGANVLTFGAGSRLTVL.

Here the CDR3 DNA reads TGTGCCACGTCAGCGGGAGTGGACTACGAGCAGTACTTC. Translated: CATSAGVDYEQYF. The chain uses TRBV27 and TRBJ2-7; 8 bases align to TRBD2. There are 13 residues in the CDR3. The J segment lost 3 bases and the V segment lost 10 bases, leaving 8 bases of the junction unmatched. Germline CDR1 is MNHEY and CDR2 is SMNVEV (reference sequence).

This chain joins TRBV18 and TRBJ2-1; 11 bases map to TRBD1. V gave up 4 bases and J gave up 8 bases; unmatched junction bases: 7. This CDR3 is built from 15 residues. Germline CDR1 KGHSH, CDR2 LQKENI. The CDR3, as DNA: TGTGCCAGCTCACTGCGGACAGGGGGCGCGGATGAGCAGTTCTTC. Translated, it gives CASSLRTGGADEQFF. Complete variable domain (other parts from reference TRBV18 and TRBJ2-1): NAGVMQNPRHLVRRRGQEARLRCSPMKGHSHVYWYRQLPEEGLKFMVYLQKENIIDESGMPKERFSAEFPKEGPSILRIQQVVRGDSAAYFCASSLRTGGADEQFFGPGTRLTVL.

This clone was picked up one time. V gene TRBV18 combines with J gene TRBJ2-1; the match to TRBD2 covers 9 bases. The CDR3 has 18 residues. Germline loops: CDR1 KGHSH, CDR2 LQKENI. V gave up 2 bases and J gave up 5 bases; unmatched junction bases: 13. This CDR3 is CASSPYSTGTSLHNEQFF. DNA for the CDR3: TGTGCCAGCTCACCATATTCAACAGGGACTAGCCTCCACAATGAGCAGTTCTTC.